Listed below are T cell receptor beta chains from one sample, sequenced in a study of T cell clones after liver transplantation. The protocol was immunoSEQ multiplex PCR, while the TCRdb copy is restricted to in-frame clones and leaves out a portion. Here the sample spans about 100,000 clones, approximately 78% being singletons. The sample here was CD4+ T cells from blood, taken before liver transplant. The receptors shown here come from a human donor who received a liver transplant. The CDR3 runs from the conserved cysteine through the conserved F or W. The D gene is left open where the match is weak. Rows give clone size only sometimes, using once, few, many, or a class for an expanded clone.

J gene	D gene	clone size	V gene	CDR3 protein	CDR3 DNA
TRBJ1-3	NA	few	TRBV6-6	CASSRDTIYF	TGTGCCAGCAGTCGCGACACCATATATTTT
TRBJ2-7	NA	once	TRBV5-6	CASSRLDITYEQYF	TGTGCCAGCAGTCGCCTGGACATTACCTACGAGCAGTACTTC
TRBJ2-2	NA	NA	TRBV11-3	CASSSDGPGELFF	TGTGCCAGCAGCTCTGACGGCCCGGGGGAGCTGTTTTTT
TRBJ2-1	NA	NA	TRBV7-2	CASSLGAGAGAPNEQFF	TGTGCCAGCAGCCTAGGGGCCGGGGCGGGGGCCCCCAATGAGCAGTTCTTC
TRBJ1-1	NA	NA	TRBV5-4	CASSPRFTVNTEAFF	TGTGCCAGCAGCCCCCGCTTTACGGTGAACACTGAAGCTTTCTTT
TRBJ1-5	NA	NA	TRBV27	CASSQGYSNQPQHF	TGTGCCAGCAGTCAGGGTTATAGCAATCAGCCCCAGCATTTT
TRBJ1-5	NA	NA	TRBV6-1	CASRGGNQPQHF	TGTGCCAGCAGGGGCGGCAATCAGCCCCAGCATTTT
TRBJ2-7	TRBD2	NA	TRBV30	CAYGEGTYEQYF	TGTGCCTACGGGGAGGGTACCTACGAGCAGTACTTC
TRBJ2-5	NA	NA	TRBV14	CASSQVDGLKTQYF	TGTGCCAGCAGCCAAGTTGACGGGCTAAAGACCCAGTACTTC
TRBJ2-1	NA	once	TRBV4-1	CASSQVDIISYNEQFF	TGCGCCAGCAGCCAAGTCGACATTATCTCCTACAATGAGCAGTTCTTC
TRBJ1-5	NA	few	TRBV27	CASSLAAYSNQPQHF	TGTGCCAGCAGTTTGGCAGCGTATAGCAATCAGCCCCAGCATTTT
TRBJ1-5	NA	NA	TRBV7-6	CASSSQENQPQHF	TGTGCCAGCAGCTCACAGGAAAATCAGCCCCAGCATTTT
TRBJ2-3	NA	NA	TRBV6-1	CASSVRLSTDTQYF	TGTGCCAGCAGTGTCAGGCTTAGCACAGATACGCAGTATTTT
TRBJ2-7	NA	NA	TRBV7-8	CASSLGATYEQYF	TGTGCCAGCAGCTTAGGGGCCACCTACGAGCAGTACTTC
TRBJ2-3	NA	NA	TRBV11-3	CASSLSETDTQYF	TGTGCCAGCAGCTTAAGCGAAACAGATACGCAGTATTTT
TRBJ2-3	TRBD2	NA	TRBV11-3	CASSLGTRPDTQYF	TGTGCCAGCAGCTTAGGGACTAGACCAGATACGCAGTATTTT
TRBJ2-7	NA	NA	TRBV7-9	CASSLRGIIFEQYF	TGTGCCAGCAGCTTAAGGGGGATTATTTTCGAGCAGTACTTC
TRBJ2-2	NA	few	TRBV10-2	CASSVLDTGELFF	TGCGCCAGCAGTGTACTAGATACCGGGGAGCTGTTTTTT
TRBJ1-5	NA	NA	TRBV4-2	CASSLQDTLNQPQHF	TGTGCCAGCAGCCTCCAGGACACCCTCAATCAGCCCCAGCATTTT
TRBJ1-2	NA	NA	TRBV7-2	CASSSSVHGYTF	TGTGCCAGCAGCTCCTCCGTCCATGGCTACACCTTC
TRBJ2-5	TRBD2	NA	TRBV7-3	CASSSQAGRGETQYF	TGTGCCAGCAGCTCGCAAGCGGGGCGGGGAGAGACCCAGTACTTC
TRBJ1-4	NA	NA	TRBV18	CASSPGLTNEKLFF	TGTGCCAGCTCACCAGGGTTGACTAATGAAAAACTGTTTTTT
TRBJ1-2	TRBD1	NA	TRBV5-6	CASSVTGNYGYTF	TGTGCCAGCAGCGTGACAGGGAACTATGGCTACACCTTC
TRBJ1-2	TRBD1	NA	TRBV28	CATQGAPTYTF	TGTGCCACCCAGGGGGCTCCCACCTACACCTTC
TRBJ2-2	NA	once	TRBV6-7	CASNNHRSRNGTSGQPNTGELFF	TGTGCCAGCAATAACCACCGGTCCAGAAACGGTACCTCTGGACAACCGAACACCGGGGAGCTGTTTTTT
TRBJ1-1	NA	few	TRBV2	CASSEARQKNTEAFF	TGTGCCAGCAGTGAAGCCCGGCAGAAGAACACTGAAGCTTTCTTT
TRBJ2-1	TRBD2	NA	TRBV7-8	CASTPMTSEQFF	TGTGCCAGCACTCCGATGACTAGCGAGCAGTTCTTC
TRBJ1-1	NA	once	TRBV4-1	CASSQDRTGLLNTEAFF	TGCGCCAGCAGCCAAGATCGTACAGGGCTCCTGAACACTGAAGCTTTCTTT
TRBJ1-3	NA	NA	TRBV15	CATSRDTRSTIYF	TGTGCCACCAGCAGAGATACTCGTTCGACCATATATTTT
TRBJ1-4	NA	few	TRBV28	CASSSQVQGRREKLFF	TGTGCCAGCAGTTCCCAGGTCCAGGGGCGAAGAGAAAAACTGTTTTTT
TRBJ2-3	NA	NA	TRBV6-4	CASSDGPDTQYF	TGTGCCAGCAGTGACGGGCCCGATACGCAGTATTTT
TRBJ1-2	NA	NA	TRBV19	CASKARQNDHGYTF	TGTGCCAGTAAAGCGAGACAGAACGATCATGGCTACACCTTC
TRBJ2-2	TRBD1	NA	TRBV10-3	CAIRGQGAGELFF	TGTGCCATCAGGGGACAGGGGGCCGGGGAGCTGTTTTTT
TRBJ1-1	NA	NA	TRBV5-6	CASSLAGGGRAFF	TGTGCCAGCAGCTTGGCCGGTGGGGGTAGGGCTTTCTTT
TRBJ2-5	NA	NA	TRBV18	CASSRTPSTVLQYF	TGTGCCAGCTCACGCACGCCGTCCACCGTGCTCCAGTACTTC
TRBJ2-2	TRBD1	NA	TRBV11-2	CASSYRGREAGELFF	TGTGCCAGCAGCTATAGGGGGCGAGAGGCCGGGGAGCTGTTTTTT
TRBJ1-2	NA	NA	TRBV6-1	CASSETGNYGYTF	TGTGCCAGCAGTGAAACAGGGAACTATGGCTACACCTTC
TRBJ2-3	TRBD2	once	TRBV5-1	CASSPRGLAGISTDTQYF	TGCGCCAGCAGCCCGAGAGGACTAGCGGGAATTAGCACAGATACGCAGTATTTT
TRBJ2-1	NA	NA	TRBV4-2	CASSQDRLALFF	TGTGCCAGCAGCCAAGATCGGCTAGCGTTGTTCTTC
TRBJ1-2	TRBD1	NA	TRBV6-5	CASSSGTGGYGYTF	TGTGCCAGCAGTTCCGGGACAGGGGGATATGGCTACACCTTC
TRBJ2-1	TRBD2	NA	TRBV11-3	CASSLDHGLDPGYNEQFF	TGTGCCAGCAGCTTAGATCACGGACTAGACCCTGGGTACAATGAGCAGTTCTTC
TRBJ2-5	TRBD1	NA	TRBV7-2	CASSRGQGREQYF	TGTGCCAGCAGTCGGGGACAGGGTCGGGAGCAGTACTTC
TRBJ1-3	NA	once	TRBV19	CASSRQEQISGNTIYF	TGTGCCAGTAGTCGCCAAGAACAGATCTCTGGAAACACCATATATTTT
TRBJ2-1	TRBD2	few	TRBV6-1	CASSSRAGKDEQFF	TGTGCCAGCAGCTCTCGAGCGGGAAAGGATGAGCAGTTCTTC
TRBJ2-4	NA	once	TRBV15	CATSGPGTKNIQYF	TGTGCCACCAGCGGTCCGGGGACCAAAAACATTCAGTACTTC
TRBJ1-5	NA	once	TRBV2	CASRRGLSNQPQHF	TGTGCCAGCAGGCGTGGACTAAGCAATCAGCCCCAGCATTTT
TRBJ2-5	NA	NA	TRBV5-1	CASSLGQVQETQYF	TGCGCCAGCAGCTTAGGGCAGGTACAAGAGACCCAGTACTTC
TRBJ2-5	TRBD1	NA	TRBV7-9	CASSLTGAGETQYF	TGTGCCAGCAGCTTAACAGGGGCAGGGGAGACCCAGTACTTC
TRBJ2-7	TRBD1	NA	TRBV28	CASSPSGQWNEQYF	TGTGCCAGCAGCCCTTCGGGACAGTGGAACGAGCAGTACTTC
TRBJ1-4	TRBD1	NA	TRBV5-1	CASSFTGGSANEKLFF	TGCGCCAGCAGCTTCACAGGGGGCTCGGCTAATGAAAAACTGTTTTTT
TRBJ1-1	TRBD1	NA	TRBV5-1	CASSFGGQETEAFF	TGCGCCAGCAGCTTTGGGGGACAGGAAACTGAAGCTTTCTTT
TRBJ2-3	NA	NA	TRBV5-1	CASSPAGTAPDTQYF	TGCGCCAGCAGCCCGGCGGGGACAGCCCCAGATACGCAGTATTTT
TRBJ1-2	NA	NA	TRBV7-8	CASSLVTGANYGYTF	TGTGCCAGCAGCTTAGTTACAGGAGCTAACTATGGCTACACCTTC
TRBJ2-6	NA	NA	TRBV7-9	CASSLDESRSPWSANVLTF	TGTGCCAGCAGCCTCGATGAGTCCAGAAGCCCTTGGTCAGCCAACGTCCTGACTTTC
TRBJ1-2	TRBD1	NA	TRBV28	CASRPRTGGSRAF	TGTGCCAGCAGGCCCCGGACAGGGGGCAGCAGGGCCTTC
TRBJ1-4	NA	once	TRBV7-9	CASSFGYGDEKLFF	TGTGCCAGCAGCTTTGGGTACGGGGATGAAAAACTGTTTTTT
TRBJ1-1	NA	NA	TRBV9	CASSVEGGDTEAFF	TGTGCCAGCAGCGTAGAAGGGGGTGACACTGAAGCTTTCTTT